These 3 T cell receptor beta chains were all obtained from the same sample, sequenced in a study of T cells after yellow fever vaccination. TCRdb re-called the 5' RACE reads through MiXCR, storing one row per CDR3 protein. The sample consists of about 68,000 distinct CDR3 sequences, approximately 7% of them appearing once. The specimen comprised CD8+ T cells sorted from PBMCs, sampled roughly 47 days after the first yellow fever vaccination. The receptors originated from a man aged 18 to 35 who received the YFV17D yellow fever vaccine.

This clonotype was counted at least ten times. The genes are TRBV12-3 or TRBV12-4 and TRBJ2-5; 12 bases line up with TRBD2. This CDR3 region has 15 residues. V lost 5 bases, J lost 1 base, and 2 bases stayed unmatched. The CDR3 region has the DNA TGTGCCAGCAGTAGACTAGCGGGGGCCCAAGAGACCCAGTACTTC. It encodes CASSRLAGAQETQYF.

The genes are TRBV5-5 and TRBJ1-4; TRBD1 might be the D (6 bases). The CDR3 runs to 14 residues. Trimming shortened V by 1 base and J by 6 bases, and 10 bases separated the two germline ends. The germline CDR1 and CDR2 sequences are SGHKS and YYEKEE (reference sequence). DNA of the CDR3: TGTGCCAGCAGCTTGTGGGCAGGGGATGAAAAACTGTTTTTT. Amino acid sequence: CASSLWAGDEKLFF.

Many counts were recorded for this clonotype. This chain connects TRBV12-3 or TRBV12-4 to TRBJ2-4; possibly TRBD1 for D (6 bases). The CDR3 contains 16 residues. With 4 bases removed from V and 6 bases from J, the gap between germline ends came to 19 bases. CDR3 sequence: CASSSITQGQGNIQYF. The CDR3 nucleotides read TGTGCCAGCAGTTCCATTACACAGGGTCAGGGAAACATTCAGTACTTC.